This T cell receptor (beta chain) appears in the sequencing data of a study of beta chain features in type 1 diabetes. The germline V and J ends were trimmed by 2 bases and 0 bases, with 8 bases remaining between them. The CDR3 runs to 16 residues. Per germline, CDR1 KGHSH and CDR2 LQKENI. Sorting of CD4+ naive, central memory, regulatory and stem cell-like memory cells was performed via CD45RO/CCR7/CD25/CD127/CD95/CD27. The investigators reverse transcribed all of the isolated RNA, so they sequenced expressed TCRB transcripts. Sequenced by immunoSEQ multiplex PCR; TCRdb stores in-frame clones only, minus some. This table holds roughly 350,000 clones, approximately 9.9% found once.

This sequence was found in a woman under 40 in good health. This rearrangement joins TRBV18 to TRBJ2-6; D unclear. Source material: naive CD4+ T cells from blood. The CDR3 DNA is TGTGCCAGCTCACCAGCCCTAAACTCTGGGGCCAACGTCCTGACTTTC. Translating gives CASSPALNSGANVLTF.